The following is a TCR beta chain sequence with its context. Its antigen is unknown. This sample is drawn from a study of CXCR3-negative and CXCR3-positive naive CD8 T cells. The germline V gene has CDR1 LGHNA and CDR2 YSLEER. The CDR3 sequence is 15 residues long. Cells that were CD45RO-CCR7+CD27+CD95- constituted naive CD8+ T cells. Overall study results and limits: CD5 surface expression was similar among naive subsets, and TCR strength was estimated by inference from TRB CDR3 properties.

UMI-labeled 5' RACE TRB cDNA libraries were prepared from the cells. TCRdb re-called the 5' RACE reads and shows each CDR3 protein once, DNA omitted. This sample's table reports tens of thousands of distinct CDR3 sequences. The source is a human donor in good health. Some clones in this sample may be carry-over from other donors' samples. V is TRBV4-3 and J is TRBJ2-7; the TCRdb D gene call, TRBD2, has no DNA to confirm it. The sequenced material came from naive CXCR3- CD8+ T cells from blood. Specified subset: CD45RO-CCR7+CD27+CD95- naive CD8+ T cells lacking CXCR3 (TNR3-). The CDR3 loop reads CASSPGTSGGHEQYF.